This T cell receptor beta chain came from a study of brain T cells in children with intractable seizures. Whole-study findings and limits: Patients' HCMV serostatus was unknown; virus specificity rests on CDR3 similarity alone.

Sequencing used immunoSEQ multiplex PCR; TCRdb keeps in-frame clones, though not all of them. Of 65,000 to 85,000 clones listed, approximately 94% are singletons. Germline lookup yields CDR1 SGDLS and CDR2 YYNGEE. V was cut by 5 bases and J by 6 bases, with 15 bases left in between. The CDR3 covers 14 residues. This clone was observed a few times. Its antigen is not known. Patients received at least one anti-epileptic drug before surgery. The chain uses TRBV9 and TRBJ1-5; the D is unclear. The sequence was collected from a boy in the first two years of life with tuberous sclerosis and intractable seizures. The sequencing used peripheral blood, collected at surgery. CDR3 in amino acids: CASRVRGRAQPQHF. In DNA form, the CDR3 reads TGTGCCAGCAGAGTTCGAGGCCGAGCTCAGCCCCAGCATTTT.